The rows below give T cell receptor beta chains drawn from one sample of a study of identical twins. One entry per CDR3 protein, called by TCRdb with MiXCR from the 5' RACE reads. Here the sample spans 350,000 or so distinct CDR3 sequences, 9% to 15% being singletons. These data are also associated with another study on yellow fever vaccine responses in identical twins.

The sample comprised CD8+ T cells sorted from blood. These receptors originate from a woman younger than 30 in good health. Each CDR3 is given with its conserved first and last residue. The D gene is left open where the match is weak. Size is stated for part of the rows, as once, few or many counts, or as a class when the clone is expanded.

few	TRBJ2-5	15	NA	TRBV12-3/TRBV12-4	TGTGCCAGCAGTTTGTCGCCAGGGAACGGAGAGACCCAGTACTTC	CASSLSPGNGETQYF
many	TRBJ1-5	16	NA	TRBV4-1	TGCGCCAGCAGCCAAGAGGTTGGGGGTGGCAATCAGCCCCAGCATTTT	CASSQEVGGGNQPQHF
few	TRBJ2-5	15	NA	TRBV7-3	TGTGCCAGCAGCTTAACCGGGTATGGGCAAGAGACCCAGTACTTC	CASSLTGYGQETQYF
few	TRBJ2-5	19	NA	TRBV6-5	TGTGCCAGCAGTTACTCGACCGCAGGGGTCGGGCCAATGGGAGAGACCCAGTACTTC	CASSYSTAGVGPMGETQYF
few	TRBJ2-3	18	TRBD1	TRBV12-5	TGTGCTAGTGGTTTGTCCGTGGTCGAGGGGGCGAGCACAGATACGCAGTATTTT	CASGLSVVEGASTDTQYF
NA	TRBJ2-1	12	TRBD2	TRBV7-8	TGTGCCAGCAGCCCCACTAGCGCTGAGCAGTTCTTC	CASSPTSAEQFF
NA	TRBJ2-7	16	TRBD2	TRBV3-1	TGTGCCAGCAGCCCAGTTAGCGGGAGGACCCACTACGAGCAGTACTTC	CASSPVSGRTHYEQYF
NA	TRBJ1-1	14	TRBD1	TRBV6-1	TGTGCCAGCAGTCCACAGGGGTATGGCACTGAAGCTTTCTTT	CASSPQGYGTEAFF
NA	TRBJ1-1	14	NA	TRBV6-8	TGTGCCAGCAAGGGCGGCAGGGGGAACACTGAAGCTTTCTTT	CASKGGRGNTEAFF
once	TRBJ2-2	16	TRBD2	TRBV5-1	TGCGCCAGCAGCCGAGCTAGCGGGGGGAACACCGGGGAGCTGTTTTTT	CASSRASGGNTGELFF
NA	TRBJ2-1	14	NA	TRBV2	TGTGCCAGCAGTGAAGTGCGGCAGTACAATGAGCAGTTCTTC	CASSEVRQYNEQFF
NA	TRBJ1-2	15	NA	TRBV4-1	TGCGCCAGCAGCCAAGGGGCATGGGGTCCCTATGGCTACACCTTC	CASSQGAWGPYGYTF
few	TRBJ2-1	14	TRBD2	TRBV20-1	TGCAGTGCTAGAGAGACTAGCGGGATGAATGAGCAGTTCTTC	CSARETSGMNEQFF
many	TRBJ1-1	13	NA	TRBV6-5	TGTGCCAGCAGTTACTCCATGAACACTGAAGCTTTCTTT	CASSYSMNTEAFF
few	TRBJ2-3	14	NA	TRBV5-6	TGTGCCAGCAGCTTCGGTCGGTTCACGGATACGCAGTATTTT	CASSFGRFTDTQYF
few	TRBJ2-1	16	TRBD2	TRBV19	TGTGCCAGTAGCATTAGCCCGGGACTAGAGGCGCGGGAGCAGTTCTTC	CASSISPGLEAREQFF
few	TRBJ1-1	13	NA	TRBV10-2	TGCGCCAGCAGTGAACTATCTGGCACTGAAGCTTTCTTT	CASSELSGTEAFF
few	TRBJ2-7	15	TRBD1	TRBV4-1	TGCGCCAGCAGCCCGAGTGGACAGGGGCACTACGAGCAGTACTTC	CASSPSGQGHYEQYF
many	TRBJ1-5	13	NA	TRBV6-4	TGTGCCAGCAGTGAGACCGAGAATCAGCCCCAGCATTTT	CASSETENQPQHF
few	TRBJ1-6	15	TRBD1	TRBV20-1	TGCAGTGCTAGAGACGACAGGGGAGGCAATTCACCCCTCCACTTT	CSARDDRGGNSPLHF
few	TRBJ1-1	15	NA	TRBV6-1	TGTGCCAGCAGTGAAGAGGCAGAGGCGAACACTGAAGCTTTCTTT	CASSEEAEANTEAFF
few	TRBJ2-4	17	NA	TRBV13	TGTGCCAGCAGCACCTCCCGGACAGTCCTAGCCAAAAACATTCAGTACTTC	CASSTSRTVLAKNIQYF
few	TRBJ1-4	13	NA	TRBV7-9	TGTGCCAGCAGCTGGGCCGGGACCGAAAAACTGTTTTTT	CASSWAGTEKLFF
NA	TRBJ1-6	14	TRBD1	TRBV13	TGTGCCAGCAACGTGGGACAGGGTCTTTCACCCCTCCACTTT	CASNVGQGLSPLHF
many	TRBJ2-3	14	NA	TRBV6-2/TRBV6-3	TGTGCCAGCAGTTACGGGGCTAGCACAGATACGCAGTATTTT	CASSYGASTDTQYF
NA	TRBJ2-3	13	NA	TRBV27	TGTGCCAGCAGTTTAGGATCTCACGATACGCAGTATTTT	CASSLGSHDTQYF
many	TRBJ2-6	15	NA	TRBV28	TGTGCCAGCAGTACAGGTCTCTCTGGGGCCAACGTCCTGACTTTC	CASSTGLSGANVLTF
many	TRBJ1-2	16	TRBD1	TRBV9	TGTGCCAGCAGCGCCAGTCAGGGGGCCAGAAACTATGGCTACACCTTC	CASSASQGARNYGYTF
many	TRBJ2-3	15	NA	TRBV7-8	TGTGCCAGCAGTCCCCGGGGGGCCTTCACAGATACGCAGTATTTT	CASSPRGAFTDTQYF
few	TRBJ2-2	15	NA	TRBV29-1	TGCAGCGTTGAGGGGGGACAGTTTGCGTCCGGGGAGCTGTTTTTT	CSVEGGQFASGELFF
few	TRBJ1-1	12	NA	TRBV7-9	TGTGCCAGCGCGGCTACGAACACTGAAGCTTTCTTT	CASAATNTEAFF
NA	TRBJ1-5	18	TRBD1	TRBV28	TGTGCCAGCCGGAGGGGGCGACAGGGGGCCCTTAGCAATCAGCCCCAGCATTTT	CASRRGRQGALSNQPQHF
few	TRBJ2-1	13	TRBD2	TRBV7-8	TGTGCCAGCAGCTTAGAGGCTAGCGGAAAGCAGTTCTTC	CASSLEASGKQFF
few	TRBJ1-5	13	NA	TRBV7-7	TGTGCCAGCAGAACCACAGGGAACCCGCCCCAGCATTTT	CASRTTGNPPQHF
NA	TRBJ1-5	13	NA	TRBV20-1	TGCAGTGCTAAGCCTGGTAGCAATCAGCCCCAGCATTTT	CSAKPGSNQPQHF
many	TRBJ2-3	15	TRBD2	TRBV9	TGTGCCAGCAGCGGTGGGGGGGTCGGCTCAGATACGCAGTATTTT	CASSGGGVGSDTQYF
many	TRBJ2-7	14	TRBD1	TRBV6-5	TGTGCCAGCAGTTACGGGACAGGGGGGTACGAGCAGTACTTC	CASSYGTGGYEQYF